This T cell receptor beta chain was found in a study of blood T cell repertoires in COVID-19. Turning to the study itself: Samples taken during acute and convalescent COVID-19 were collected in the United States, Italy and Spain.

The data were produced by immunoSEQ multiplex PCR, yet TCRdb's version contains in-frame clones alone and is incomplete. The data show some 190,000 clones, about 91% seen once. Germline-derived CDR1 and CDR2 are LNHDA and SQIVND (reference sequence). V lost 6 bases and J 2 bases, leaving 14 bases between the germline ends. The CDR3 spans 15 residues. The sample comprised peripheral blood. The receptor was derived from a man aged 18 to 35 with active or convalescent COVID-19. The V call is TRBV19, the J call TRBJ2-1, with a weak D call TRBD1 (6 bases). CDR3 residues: CASRMDRSPYNEQFF. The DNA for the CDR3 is TGTGCCAGTAGGATGGACAGAAGTCCCTACAATGAGCAGTTCTTC.